Following are 4 T cell receptor beta chains from one sample sequenced in a study of cytomegalovirus exposure and HLA in healthy donors (dated 2017 in TCRdb). The library came from the immunoSEQ multiplex PCR assay. For the multiplex PCR, a mixture combining 60 forward primers for TCR Vbeta segments and 13 reverse primers for TCR Jbeta segments was used. In its TCRdb copy, this immuneACCESS table keeps in-frame sequences only and misses some clones. Where compared with another copy, unresolved V genes explain less than half of these, and the others have no known cause. The sample table shows 150,000 to 200,000 clones, and 65% to 90% are seen once. The ten largest clonotypes hold 5% to 7% of the sample. What was sequenced was PBMCs. These receptors all come from a man aged 50-60 years in good health and CMV-seropositive.

V and J are TRBV10-1 and TRBJ2-2, with 7 nucleotides matching TRBD1. This CDR3 comprises 14 residues. Looked up from germline, CDR1 is WNHNN and CDR2 is SYGVQD (reference sequence). The ends lost 4 bases at V and 1 base at J; junction bases unmatched: 0. The CDR3: CASSGQGNTGELFF. CDR3 DNA: TGCGCCAGCAGTGGACAGGGGAACACCGGGGAGCTGTTTTTT.

CDR3 region: CASSPLSGRVDGELFF. CDR3 DNA: TGTGCCAGCAGCCCCCTCAGCGGGAGGGTAGACGGGGAGCTGTTTTTT. The rearrangement joins TRBV13 to TRBJ2-2; 10 nucleotides match TRBD2. This CDR3 region has 16 residues. Unmatched junction bases numbered 10, after V lost 5 bases and J lost 7 bases. Germline V gene data show CDR1 as PRHDT and CDR2 as FYEKMQ (reference sequence).

This clone was detected only a few times. The chain carries TRBV9 and TRBJ2-7, with a weak D call TRBD2 (6 bases). Germline CDR1 reads SGDLS; CDR2 reads YYNGEE. Trimming shortened V by 4 bases and J by 6 bases, and 17 bases separated the two germline ends. The CDR3 runs 14 residues. The CDR3 sequence: CASSSGTWGAEQYF. In nucleotides, the CDR3 is TGTGCCAGCAGCTCCGGGACTTGGGGAGCCGAGCAGTACTTC.

The V and J genes are TRBV6-1 and TRBJ1-2; D is perhaps TRBD1 (6 bases). Germline loops: CDR1 MNHNS, CDR2 SASEGT. This CDR3 has 15 residues. Trimming pared 0 bases from V and 5 bases from J, leaving 13 bases between. CDR3 loop: CASSEAYRAMYGYTF. As DNA, the CDR3 is TGTGCCAGCAGTGAAGCGTACAGGGCTATGTATGGCTACACCTTC.